These 13 T cell receptor beta chains were sequenced from one sample in a study of T cells in Graves' hyperthyroidism and ophthalmopathy. There were TCR beta CDR3 regions amplified from RNA transcripts. TCR CDR3 underwent first-round RT-PCR with the HTBI primer set. TCRdb re-called the multiplex PCR reads through MiXCR, storing one row per CDR3 protein. The sample lists more than 600,000 distinct CDR3 sequences, roughly 15% occurring once. The material sequenced was blood. The source of these receptors is a man younger than 30 with Graves' hyperthyroidism.

This clonotype appeared many times. V usage is TRBV28 and J usage is TRBJ2-7; D is unresolved. Germline V gene sequence: CDR1 MDHEN, CDR2 SYDVKM. Trimming took off 2 bases at V and 5 bases at J, with 10 bases between the two ends. CDR3 size: 13 residues. The CDR3: CASSLDLSDEQYF. CDR3 in DNA: TGTGCCAGCAGTTTAGATTTGAGTGACGAGCAGTACTTC.

V is TRBV10-3 and J is TRBJ2-6; D not resolved. The CDR3 is 13 amino acids. Between the trimmed V and J ends, which lost 11 bases and 0 bases, there was a span of 8 bases. The germline gives CDR1 ENHRY, CDR2 SYGVKD. CDR3 residues: CAVESSGANVLTF. The CDR3 DNA follows: TGTGCCGTGGAGAGCTCTGGGGCCAACGTCCTGACTTTC.

The chain couples TRBV28 to TRBJ1-5; D remains ambiguous. Trimming shortened V by 2 bases and J by 0 bases, and 8 bases separated the two germline ends. This CDR3 contains 15 residues. Germline values: CDR1 MDHEN, CDR2 SYDVKM. CDR3 region: CASSLEGNSNQPQHF. The DNA of the CDR3 is TGTGCCAGCAGTTTAGAAGGTAATAGCAATCAGCCCCAGCATTTT.

This chain joins TRBV29-1 and TRBJ2-3; 10 bases match TRBD2. J gave up 6 bases and V 6 bases, and 6 bases lay outside the gene matches. Per the germline V gene, CDR1 is SQVTM and CDR2 is ANQGSEA. This CDR3 is 13 amino acids long. Here the CDR3 reads CSVVAGGSDTQYF. The CDR3 DNA is TGCAGCGTCGTAGCGGGAGGTTCTGATACGCAGTATTTT.

The chain carries TRBV2 and TRBJ2-1; D uncertain. V gave up 3 bases and J gave up 8 bases, with 11 bases separating them. Germline lookup yields CDR1 SNHLY and CDR2 FYNNEI. The CDR3 spans 13 residues. Here the CDR3 DNA reads TGTGCCAGCAGTGAGTTGTTTTGGGATGAGCAGTTCTTC. It specifies CASSELFWDEQFF.

This clonotype appeared many times. The chain combines TRBV12-3 or TRBV12-4 with TRBJ2-7, with D perhaps TRBD2 (6 bases). Trimming removed 3 bases at V and 6 bases at J, with 9 bases between. This CDR3 has 12 amino acids. The CDR3 reads CASSLAGFEQYF. The CDR3 nucleotides are TGTGCCAGCAGTTTGGCGGGGTTCGAGCAGTACTTC.

This rearrangement joins TRBV20-1 to TRBJ2-7, with D unclear. V was pared by 4 bases and J by 0 bases, with 10 bases between. The CDR3 extends over 13 amino acids. The germline V gene encodes CDR1 DFQATT and CDR2 SNEGSKA (reference sequence). CDR3 sequence (DNA): TGCAGTGCTAACCGGGCCCCCTCCTACGAGCAGTACTTC. It encodes CSANRAPSYEQYF.

This clonotype was recorded at least ten times. The chain links TRBV27 to TRBJ2-2; D is uncertain. The V and J ends lost 6 bases and 3 bases respectively, with 11 bases between them. CDR1 is MNHEY, CDR2 SMNVEV, per germline (reference sequence). This CDR3 has 14 residues. In nucleotides, the CDR3 is TGTGCCAGCAGGCGAAATATGGACACCGGGGAGCTGTTTTTT. It yields the protein CASRRNMDTGELFF.

This clonotype was counted only a few times. This chain connects TRBV6-1 to TRBJ2-3; TRBD2 agrees at 12 bases. The CDR3 has 15 residues. V dropped 3 bases and J dropped 5; count of bases not matched to a gene: 3. The germline V gene has CDR1 MNHNS and CDR2 SASEGT. CDR3 in DNA: TGTGCCAGCAGTGAGGCTAGCGGGAGGGTAGATACGCAGTATTTT. This codes for CASSEASGRVDTQYF.

This clonotype was recorded at least ten times. The chain carries TRBV5-1 and TRBJ2-7; 7 nucleotides align to TRBD2. J lost 5 bases, V lost 3 bases, and 8 bases had no gene match. CDR1 and CDR2 (germline): SGHRS, YFSETQ. The CDR3 totals 14 residues. The CDR3 loop reads CASSSAGFGNEQYF. For the CDR3, the DNA is TGCGCCAGCAGCTCAGCGGGATTTGGAAACGAGCAGTACTTC.

This clonotype was counted a few times. V is TRBV7-9 and J is TRBJ1-2; no reliable D call. Germline lookup yields CDR1 SEHNR and CDR2 FQNEAQ (reference sequence). The CDR3 has 18 residues. V shed 0 bases and J shed 0 bases, with 17 bases lying between them. This chain's CDR3 is CASSLAVVGATANYGYTF. Here the CDR3 DNA reads TGTGCCAGCAGCTTAGCGGTGGTAGGAGCTACGGCTAACTATGGCTACACCTTC.

The chain combines TRBV2 with TRBJ1-6, with D perhaps matching TRBD1 (5 bases). The germline gives CDR1 SNHLY, CDR2 FYNNEI. CDR3 length: 13 residues. V was pared by 11 bases and J by 8 bases, with 16 bases between. The CDR3 region has the DNA TGTGCCTTGGGGCGGGGGGAGGATTCACCCCTCCACTTT. This sequence encodes CALGRGEDSPLHF.

A few counts support this clonotype. The V call is TRBV7-9, the J call TRBJ2-7; D may match TRBD1 or TRBD2 (5 bases each). Per germline, CDR1 SEHNR and CDR2 FQNEAQ (reference sequence). V lost 2 bases, J lost 4 bases, and 12 bases lay in between. There are 14 residues in the CDR3. The CDR3 DNA follows: TGTGCCAGCAGCTTATGGGACGGAAAATACGAGCAGTACTTC. It yields the protein CASSLWDGKYEQYF.